This TCR beta chain is from a study of T cell responses to AZD1222 COVID-19 vaccine. Only in-frame clones appear in the TCRdb table, and some are missing; sequencing was by immunoSEQ multiplex PCR. The sample holds 100,000 or so clones, 86% seen once. The CDR3 consists of 14 residues. Germline V CDR1 and CDR2: MNHEY, SVGEGT. V was pared by 5 bases and J by 6 bases, with 5 bases of the junction left unmatched. The TCR originated in an adult who received the AZD1222 COVID-19 vaccine. This specimen consisted of peripheral blood, obtained 28 days after the second AZD1222 dose. V gene TRBV6-2 or TRBV6-3 combines with J gene TRBJ2-3; 10 bases map to TRBD2. The CDR3 sequence is CASSTTSGADTQYF. The CDR3 nucleotides are TGTGCCAGCAGTACCACTAGCGGGGCTGATACGCAGTATTTT.